This TCR beta chain was found in a study of OX40 agonist ivuxolimab in advanced cancers. This table comes from immunoSEQ multiplex PCR, and its TCRdb copy is limited to in-frame clones, with some not included. The sample includes tens of thousands of clones, over 80% seen only once; the top ten take about 11%. The TCR originated in an adult with an advanced solid tumor such as melanoma, head and neck, liver or kidney cancer. This material consisted of CD4+ or CD8+ T cells sorted from blood, taken in a trial of the OX40 agonist ivuxolimab.

CDR3 bases: TGTGCCAGCAGGGGAGACAGGGATACTCAGAGAGCTTTCTTT. It is translated as CASRGDRDTQRAFF. The rearrangement uses TRBV2 and TRBJ1-1; 7 nucleotides line up with TRBD1. Germline CDR1 SNHLY, CDR2 FYNNEI. The CDR3 is made up of 14 amino acids. Trimming removed 6 bases from V and 10 bases from J; junction bases left unmatched: 14. The full variable domain, its missing parts supplied by reference TRBV2 and TRBJ1-1, is EPEVTQTPSHQVTQMGQEVILRCVPISNHLYFYWYRQILGQKVEFLVSFYNNEISEKSEIFDDQFSVERPDGSNFTLKIRSTKLEDSAMYFCASRGDRDTQRAFFGQGTRLTVV.